Given below is one T cell receptor (beta chain) in context. Per the germline V gene, CDR1 is LGHNT and CDR2 is FRNRAP. The V segment lost 6 bases and the J segment 5 bases; nucleotides outside the gene matches: 15. This CDR3 has 19 residues. Some clones are missing from TCRdb's copy, which holds only in-frame ones; the method was immunoSEQ multiplex PCR. In the table there are approximately 31,000 clones, 65% to 90% of which are singletons. This record comes from a study of blood T cell repertoires in COVID-19. About the research overall: Acute and convalescent COVID-19 samples came from the United States, Italy and Spain. Sources were T cells, B-cell-depleted T cells, or PBMCs; the material itself was cDNA or gDNA.

The gene calls are TRBV12-5 and TRBJ1-6, with 11 bases that match TRBD1. The sample comprised peripheral blood. This TCR came from a woman of 80 years or more with active or convalescent COVID-19. The CDR3 region is CASGRRTPGQGEHNSPLHF. CDR3 DNA sequence: TGTGCTAGTGGCCGGAGAACGCCGGGACAGGGGGAACATAATTCACCCCTCCACTTT.